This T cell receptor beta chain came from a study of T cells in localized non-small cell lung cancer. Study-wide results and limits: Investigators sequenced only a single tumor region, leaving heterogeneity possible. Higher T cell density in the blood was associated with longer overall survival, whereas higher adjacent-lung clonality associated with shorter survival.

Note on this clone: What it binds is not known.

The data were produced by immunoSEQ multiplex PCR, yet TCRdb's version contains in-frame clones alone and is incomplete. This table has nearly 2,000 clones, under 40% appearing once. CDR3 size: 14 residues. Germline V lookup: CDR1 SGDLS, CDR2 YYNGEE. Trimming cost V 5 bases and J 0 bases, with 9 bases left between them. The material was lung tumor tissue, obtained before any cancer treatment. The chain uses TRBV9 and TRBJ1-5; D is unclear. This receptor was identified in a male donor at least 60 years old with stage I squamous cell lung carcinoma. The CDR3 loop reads CASSEALSNQPQHF. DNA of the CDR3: TGTGCCAGCAGTGAAGCACTTAGCAATCAGCCCCAGCATTTT.